The 23 T cell receptor beta chains in this list originate from one sample, sequenced in a study of T cell responses to AZD1222 COVID-19 vaccine. Some clones are missing from TCRdb's copy, which holds only in-frame ones; the method was immunoSEQ multiplex PCR. The sample has about 140,000 clones; about nine tenths are singletons. Material: peripheral blood, obtained on day 0 of AZD1222 vaccination. The receptors originated from an adult in good health.

This sequence joins TRBV19 and TRBJ2-1, with D possibly called TRBD1 or TRBD2 (5 bases each). CDR1 is LNHDA and CDR2 is SQIVND in the germline V gene (reference sequence). Deletions cut 8 bases from V and 7 bases from J, with 21 bases between. The CDR3 spans 15 residues. The CDR3 reads CASLRTREGKNEQFF. The CDR3 region has the DNA TGTGCCAGTTTACGGACCCGCGAGGGGAAAAATGAGCAGTTCTTC.

The chain has TRBV6-5 and TRBJ1-5; TRBD1 matches at 10 bases. The CDR3 has 13 residues. The germline V gene has CDR1 MNHEY and CDR2 SVGAGI. The V segment lost 8 bases and the J segment 4 bases; nucleotides outside the gene matches: 2. This CDR3 reads CASGTGVNQPQHF. The CDR3 DNA follows: TGTGCCAGCGGGACAGGGGTGAATCAGCCCCAGCATTTT.

The table lists this clone with a count of one. This chain uses TRBV27 with TRBJ2-3; 16 positions match TRBD2. The CDR3 is 19 residues long. Trimming cost V 6 bases and J 4 bases; bases outside gene matches: 13. Germline V gene sequence: CDR1 MNHEY, CDR2 SMNVEV (reference sequence). The CDR3 nucleotides read TGTGCCAGCAGCCCTCAGGGGACTAGCGGGGGGGCAAGGGCAGATACGCAGTATTTT. It encodes CASSPQGTSGGARADTQYF.

The genes are TRBV7-9 and TRBJ2-5; 12 bases fit TRBD2. V was clipped by 3 bases and J by 3 bases; unmatched bases: 5. CDR1 is SEHNR, CDR2 FQNEAQ, per germline (reference sequence). This CDR3 spans 16 amino acids. CDR3 sequence: CASSLRPSGREETQYF. CDR3 nucleotide sequence: TGTGCCAGCAGCTTGAGGCCTAGCGGGAGGGAAGAGACCCAGTACTTC.

The V and J genes are TRBV12-3 or TRBV12-4 and TRBJ1-2; possible D gene TRBD1, 5 bases. The CDR3 is 13 residues long. Trimming took off 6 bases at V and 3 bases at J, with 11 bases between the two ends. The CDR3 DNA reads TGTGCCAGCAGCCCCGACAGATACTATGGCTACACCTTC. The encoded protein is CASSPDRYYGYTF.

The genes are TRBV5-6 and TRBJ1-1, with unresolved D. V dropped 3 bases and J dropped 10 bases, with 16 bases sitting between them. The CDR3 sequence is 13 residues long. Germline CDR1 is SGHDT and CDR2 is YYEEEE. In DNA form, the CDR3 reads TGTGCCAGCAGCTCCCTTCGGTGGTCCCCAGCTTTCTTT. Protein: CASSSLRWSPAFF.

To note about this clone: Relative to the germline gene, one junction end is altered; a read error may explain this. The chain recombines TRBV4-1 with TRBJ1-1; tentative D call: TRBD1 (5 bases). CDR1 and CDR2 from the germline V gene are MGHRA and YSYEKL. This CDR3 is built from 14 residues. The CDR3 DNA reads as TGCGCCAGCAGCCAGCCCAGACAGAACCCTGAAGCTTTCTTT. It is translated as CASSQPRQNPEAFF.

The chain links TRBV2 to TRBJ1-6; no reliable D call. Germline CDR1 SNHLY, CDR2 FYNNEI. The V end lost 3 bases, the J end lost 10 bases, and 10 bases lay between the germline ends. The CDR3 extends over 13 amino acids. CDR3 in DNA: TGTGCCAGCAGTGATAGGGCAGACTCACCCCTCCACTTT. Translating it yields CASSDRADSPLHF.

The rearrangement uses TRBV19 and TRBJ2-3; D gene unclear. The CDR3 runs to 16 residues. CDR1 is LNHDA and CDR2 is SQIVND in the germline V gene (reference sequence). V was cut by 5 bases and J by 2 bases, with 17 bases left in between. CDR3 bases: TGTGCCAGTAGTCCTTGGAGAGGCCAGCTCACAGATACGCAGTATTTT. Its protein product is CASSPWRGQLTDTQYF. Together with reference TRBV19 and TRBJ2-3, the CDR3 gives the full variable domain: DGGITQSPKYLFRKEGQNVTLSCEQNLNHDAMYWYRQDPGQGLRLIYYSQIVNDFQKGDIAEGYSVSREKKESFPLTVTSAQKNPTAFYLCASSPWRGQLTDTQYFGPGTRLTVL.

The chain joins TRBV29-1 to TRBJ2-7; 9 nucleotides agree with TRBD1. The V and J ends lost 4 bases and 4 bases, in that order; junction bases with no gene match: 11. Germline V lookup: CDR1 SQVTM, CDR2 ANQGSEA. This CDR3 comprises 15 residues. The CDR3 coding sequence is TGCAGCGTTGCCTCTTACAGGGGGCTTAGTTACGAGCAGTACTTC. This codes for CSVASYRGLSYEQYF.

This sequence joins TRBV9 and TRBJ2-2; D not resolved. This CDR3 comprises 14 residues. V gave up 0 bases and J gave up 3 bases, with 6 bases separating them. From germline, CDR1 is SGDLS and CDR2 YYNGEE. CDR3 protein: CASSVGVHTGELFF. As DNA, the CDR3 is TGTGCCAGCAGCGTAGGAGTTCACACCGGGGAGCTGTTTTTT. The entire variable domain, with the rest obtained from reference TRBV9 and TRBJ2-2, is as follows: DSGVTQTPKHLITATGQRVTLRCSPRSGDLSVYWYQQSLDQGLQFLIQYYNGEERAKGNILERFSAQQFPDLHSELNLSSLELGDSALYFCASSVGVHTGELFFGEGSRLTVL.

The genes are TRBV6-2 or TRBV6-3 and TRBJ2-3, with D maybe TRBD2 (6 bases). Germline-derived CDR1 and CDR2 are MNHEY and SVGEGT. This CDR3 has 17 residues. Trimming pared 3 bases from V and 2 bases from J, leaving 18 bases between. The CDR3 protein is CASSYSGATPSTDTQYF. CDR3 nucleotide sequence: TGTGCCAGCAGTTATTCGGGAGCAACTCCCTCCACAGATACGCAGTATTTT.

V usage is TRBV7-2 and J usage is TRBJ2-7, with D possibly being TRBD1 (5 bases). From germline, CDR1 is SGHTA and CDR2 FQGNSA. Between the trimmed V and J ends, which lost 0 bases and 7 bases, there was a span of 13 bases. The CDR3 totals 14 residues. Written as DNA, the CDR3 is TGTGCCAGCAGCTTAGCGGCGCCAAGGGGAGAGCAGTACTTC. The encoded protein is CASSLAAPRGEQYF.

The chain has TRBV7-9 and TRBJ1-2; 7 positions agree with TRBD1. Germline loops: CDR1 SEHNR, CDR2 FQNEAQ (reference sequence). With 4 bases clipped from V and 8 bases from J, the junction kept 4 bases outside the gene matches. This CDR3 is built from 12 residues. The CDR3 region is CASSYRGLGYTF. CDR3 nucleotide sequence: TGTGCCAGCAGCTACAGGGGACTGGGCTACACCTTC.

V usage is TRBV14 and J usage is TRBJ1-2; a weak D match, TRBD1 (6 bases). CDR1 and CDR2 (germline): SGHDN, FVKESK. V shed 1 base and J shed 1 base, with 13 bases lying between them. This CDR3 contains 16 residues. CDR3 DNA sequence: TGTGCCAGCAGCCAAGGTAGACCGGGACATAACTATGGCTACACCTTC. It translates to CASSQGRPGHNYGYTF.

This chain connects TRBV18 to TRBJ1-5, with 7 bases fitting TRBD1. The germline gives CDR1 KGHSH, CDR2 LQKENI. V dropped 3 bases and J dropped 4; count of bases not matched to a gene: 0. The CDR3 contains 13 residues. This CDR3 is CASSPDRNQPQHF. CDR3 DNA sequence: TGTGCCAGCTCACCGGACAGGAATCAGCCCCAGCATTTT.

This clone has just one count. The genes are TRBV2 and TRBJ2-1; D may be TRBD1 (6 bases). CDR1 and CDR2 from the germline V gene are SNHLY and FYNNEI. The CDR3 is 16 residues long. V dropped 0 bases and J dropped 4 bases, with 13 bases sitting between them. The CDR3 region has the DNA TGTGCCAGCAGTGAAGCACAGGGATCGCGGTACAATGAGCAGTTCTTC. The encoded protein is CASSEAQGSRYNEQFF.

This chain joins TRBV4-1 and TRBJ2-3; 7 nucleotides align to TRBD1. The V gene's germline CDR1 is MGHRA and CDR2 YSYEKL. There are 13 residues in the CDR3. J was trimmed by 4 bases and V by 2 bases; bases with no gene match: 0. In nucleotides, the CDR3 is TGCGCCAGCAGCCAAAGGGGGCCAGATACGCAGTATTTT. This gives the protein CASSQRGPDTQYF.

The table lists this clone with a count of one. The rearrangement joins TRBV7-2 to TRBJ1-6; D is ambiguous. The V gene lost 3 bases and the J gene lost 0 bases, with 9 bases spanning the gap. The germline V gene has CDR1 SGHTA and CDR2 FQGNSA. This CDR3 contains 16 residues. The CDR3, as DNA: TGTGCCAGCAGCTTCTTTGCTAGCTCCTATAATTCACCCCTCCACTTT. As protein: CASSFFASSYNSPLHF.

This clone was recorded once. This chain connects TRBV11-3 to TRBJ1-1, with no clear D. Looked up from germline, CDR1 is SGHNT and CDR2 is YENEEA. This CDR3 is built from 12 residues. Trimming shortened V by 5 bases and J by 1 base, and 5 bases separated the two germline ends. The CDR3 sequence is CASSTENTEAFF. The CDR3 nucleotides are TGTGCCAGCAGCACCGAGAACACTGAAGCTTTCTTT.

The gene calls are TRBV6-5 and TRBJ2-1; 7 positions match TRBD1. Looked up from germline, CDR1 is MNHEY and CDR2 is SVGAGI. V shed 0 bases, J shed 8 bases, and the junction held 4 bases outside the gene matches. The CDR3 runs 14 residues. As DNA, the CDR3 is TGTGCCAGCAGTTACTCGCCACAGGGGCATGAGCAGTTCTTC. It encodes CASSYSPQGHEQFF.

This chain joins TRBV7-8 and TRBJ1-5; a possible D gene is TRBD1 (5 bases). CDR1 and CDR2 (germline): SGHVS, FQNEAQ. The CDR3 spans 18 residues. The germline V and J ends were trimmed by 0 bases and 6 bases, with 21 bases remaining between them. CDR3 sequence reads: CASSLAPEVGVLVQPQHF. The CDR3 DNA follows: TGTGCCAGCAGCTTAGCCCCAGAGGTAGGGGTTTTAGTTCAGCCCCAGCATTTT. Together with reference TRBV7-8 and TRBJ1-5, the CDR3 gives the full variable domain: GAGVSQSPRYKVAKRGQDVALRCDPISGHVSLFWYQQALGQGPEFLTYFQNEAQLDKSGLPSDRFFAERPEGSVSTLKIQRTQQEDSAVYLCASSLAPEVGVLVQPQHFGDGTRLSIL.

The chain joins TRBV9 to TRBJ2-3; no clear D gene. The length of the CDR3 is 14 residues. Trimming took 0 bases from V and 0 from J, leaving 5 bases between them. Germline V lookup: CDR1 SGDLS, CDR2 YYNGEE. The CDR3 DNA is TGTGCCAGCAGCGTAGCTGGCAGCACAGATACGCAGTATTTT. Translation gives CASSVAGSTDTQYF.